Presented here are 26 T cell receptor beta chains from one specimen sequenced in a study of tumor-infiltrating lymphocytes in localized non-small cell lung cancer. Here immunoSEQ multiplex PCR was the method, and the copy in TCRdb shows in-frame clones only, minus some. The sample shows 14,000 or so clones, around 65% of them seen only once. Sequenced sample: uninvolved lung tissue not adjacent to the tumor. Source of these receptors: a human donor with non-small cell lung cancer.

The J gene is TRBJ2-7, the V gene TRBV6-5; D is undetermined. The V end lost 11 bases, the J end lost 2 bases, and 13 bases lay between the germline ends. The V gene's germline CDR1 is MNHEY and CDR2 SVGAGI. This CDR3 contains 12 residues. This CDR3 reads CARWAVAYEQYF. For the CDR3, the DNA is TGTGCCCGCTGGGCAGTAGCCTACGAGCAGTACTTC.

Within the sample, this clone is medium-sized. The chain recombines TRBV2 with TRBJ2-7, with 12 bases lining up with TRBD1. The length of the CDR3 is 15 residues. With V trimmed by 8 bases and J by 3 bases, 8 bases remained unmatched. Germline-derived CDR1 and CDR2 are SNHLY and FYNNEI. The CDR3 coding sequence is TGTGCCAGCGAAAGTGGGACAGGGGGCGGCTACGAGCAGTACTTC. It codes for CASESGTGGGYEQYF.

Here the CDR3 reads CASSVPKGTEQFF. CDR3 nucleotide sequence: TGTGCCAGCAGTGTCCCAAAGGGGACTGAGCAGTTCTTC. This chain joins TRBV6-5 and TRBJ2-1, with D tentatively TRBD1 or TRBD2 (5 bases each). This CDR3 is 13 amino acids long. Trimming pared 5 bases from V and 9 bases from J, leaving 14 bases between. The germline CDR1 and CDR2 sequences are MNHEY and SVGAGI.

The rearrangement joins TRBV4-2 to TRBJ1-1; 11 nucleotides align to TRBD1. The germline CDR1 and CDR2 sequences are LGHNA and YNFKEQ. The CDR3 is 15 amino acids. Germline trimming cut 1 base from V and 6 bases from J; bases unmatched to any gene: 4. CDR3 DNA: TGTGCCAGCAGCCAAGTTACGGACAGGGGGCCTGAAGCTTTCTTT. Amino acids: CASSQVTDRGPEAFF.

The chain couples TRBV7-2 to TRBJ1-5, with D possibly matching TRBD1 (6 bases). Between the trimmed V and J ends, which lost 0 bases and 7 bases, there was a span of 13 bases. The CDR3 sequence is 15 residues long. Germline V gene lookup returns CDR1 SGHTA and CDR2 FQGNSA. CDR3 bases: TGTGCCAGCAGCTTAGCGCCTGGGGGCGGCCAGCCCCAGCATTTT. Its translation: CASSLAPGGGQPQHF. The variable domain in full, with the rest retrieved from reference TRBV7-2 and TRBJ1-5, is GAGVSQSPSNKVTEKGKDVELRCDPISGHTALYWYRQSLGQGLEFLIYFQGNSAPDKSGLPSDRFSAERTGGSVSTLTIQRTQQEDSAVYLCASSLAPGGGQPQHFGDGTRLSIL.

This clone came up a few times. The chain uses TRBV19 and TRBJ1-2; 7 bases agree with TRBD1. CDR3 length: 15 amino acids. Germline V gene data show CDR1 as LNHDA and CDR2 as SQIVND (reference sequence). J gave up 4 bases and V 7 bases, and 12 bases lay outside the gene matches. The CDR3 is CASTPGVGGVYGYTF. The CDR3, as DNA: TGTGCCAGTACCCCTGGGGTAGGGGGCGTCTATGGCTACACCTTC.

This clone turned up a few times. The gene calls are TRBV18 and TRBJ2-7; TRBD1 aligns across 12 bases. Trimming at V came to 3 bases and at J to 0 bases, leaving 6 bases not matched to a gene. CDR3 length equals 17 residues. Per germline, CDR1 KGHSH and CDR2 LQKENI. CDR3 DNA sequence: TGTGCCAGCTCACCGGGGACAGGGGGCCCCAACTCCTACGAGCAGTACTTC. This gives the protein CASSPGTGGPNSYEQYF.

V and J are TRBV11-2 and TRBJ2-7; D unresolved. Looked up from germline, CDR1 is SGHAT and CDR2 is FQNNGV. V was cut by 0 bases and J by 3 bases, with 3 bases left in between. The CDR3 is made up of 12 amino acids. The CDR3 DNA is TGTGCCAGCAGCTTAGACAGCTACGAGCAGTACTTC. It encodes CASSLDSYEQYF. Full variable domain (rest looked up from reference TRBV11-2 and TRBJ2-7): EAGVAQSPRYKIIEKRQSVAFWCNPISGHATLYWYQQILGQGPKLLIQFQNNGVVDDSQLPKDRFSAERLKGVDSTLKIQPAKLEDSAVYLCASSLDSYEQYFGPGTRLTVT.

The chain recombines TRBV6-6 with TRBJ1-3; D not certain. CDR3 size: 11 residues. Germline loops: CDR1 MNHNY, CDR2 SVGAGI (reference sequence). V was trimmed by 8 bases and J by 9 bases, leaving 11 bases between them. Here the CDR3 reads CASGLGSTIYF. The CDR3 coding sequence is TGTGCCAGCGGACTAGGGAGCACCATATATTTT.

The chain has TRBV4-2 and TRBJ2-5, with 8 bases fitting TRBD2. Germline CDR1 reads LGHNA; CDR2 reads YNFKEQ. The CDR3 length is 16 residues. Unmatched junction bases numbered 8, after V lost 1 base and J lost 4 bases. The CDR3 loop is CASSQGTGGPGETQYF. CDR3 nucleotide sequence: TGTGCCAGCAGCCAAGGAACGGGGGGGCCGGGAGAGACCCAGTACTTC.

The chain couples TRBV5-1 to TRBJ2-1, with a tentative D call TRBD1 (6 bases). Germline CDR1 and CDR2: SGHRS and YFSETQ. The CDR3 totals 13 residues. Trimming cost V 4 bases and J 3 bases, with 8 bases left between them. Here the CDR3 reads CASSADSYNEQFF. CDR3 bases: TGCGCCAGCAGCGCGGACAGCTACAATGAGCAGTTCTTC. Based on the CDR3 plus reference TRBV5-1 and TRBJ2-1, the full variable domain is KAGVTQTPRYLIKTRGQQVTLSCSPISGHRSVSWYQQTPGQGLQFLFEYFSETQRNKGNFPGRFSGRQFSNSRSEMNVSTLELGDSALYLCASSADSYNEQFFGPGTRLTVL.

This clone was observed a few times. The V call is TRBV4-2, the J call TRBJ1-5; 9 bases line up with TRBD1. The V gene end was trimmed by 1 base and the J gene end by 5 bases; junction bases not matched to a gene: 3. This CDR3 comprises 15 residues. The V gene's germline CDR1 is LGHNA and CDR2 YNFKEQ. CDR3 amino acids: CASSQGGQGHQPQHF. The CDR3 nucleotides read TGTGCCAGCAGCCAAGGGGGACAGGGTCATCAGCCCCAGCATTTT.

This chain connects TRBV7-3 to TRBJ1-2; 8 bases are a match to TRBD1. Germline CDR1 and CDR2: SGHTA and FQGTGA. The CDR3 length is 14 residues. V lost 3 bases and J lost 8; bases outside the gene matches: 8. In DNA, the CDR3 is TGTGCCAGCAGCTTTACCGACAGGGGTGACGGCTACACCTTC. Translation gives CASSFTDRGDGYTF.

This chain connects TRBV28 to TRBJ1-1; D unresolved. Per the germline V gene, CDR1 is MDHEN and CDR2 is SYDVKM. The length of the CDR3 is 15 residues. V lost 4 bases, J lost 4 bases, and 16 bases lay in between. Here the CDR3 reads CASSYPRGRSTEAFF. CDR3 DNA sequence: TGTGCCAGCAGTTACCCCCGGGGAAGGAGCACTGAAGCTTTCTTT. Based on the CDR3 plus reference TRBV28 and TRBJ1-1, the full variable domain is DVKVTQSSRYLVKRTGEKVFLECVQDMDHENMFWYRQDPGLGLRLIYFSYDVKMKEKGDIPEGYSVSREKKERFSLILESASTNQTSMYLCASSYPRGRSTEAFFGQGTRLTVV.

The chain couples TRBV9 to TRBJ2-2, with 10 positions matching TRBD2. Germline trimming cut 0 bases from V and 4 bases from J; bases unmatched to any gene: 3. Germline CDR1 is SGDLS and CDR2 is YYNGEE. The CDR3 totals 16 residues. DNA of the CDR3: TGTGCCAGCAGCGTAGAAAGCGGGAGGGCCACCGGGGAGCTGTTTTTT. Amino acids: CASSVESGRATGELFF.

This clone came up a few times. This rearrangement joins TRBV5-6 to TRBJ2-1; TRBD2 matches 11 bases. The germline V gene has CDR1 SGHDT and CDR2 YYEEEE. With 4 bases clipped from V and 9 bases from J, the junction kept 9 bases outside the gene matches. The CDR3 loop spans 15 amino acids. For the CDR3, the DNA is TGTGCCAGCAGCCTAGGACTAGCGGGTGGGCGTGAGCAGTTCTTC. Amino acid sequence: CASSLGLAGGREQFF.

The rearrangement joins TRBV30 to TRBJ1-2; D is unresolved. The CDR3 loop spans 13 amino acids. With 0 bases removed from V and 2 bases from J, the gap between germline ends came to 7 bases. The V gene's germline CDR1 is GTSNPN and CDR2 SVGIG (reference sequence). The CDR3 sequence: CAWSVRRNYGYTF. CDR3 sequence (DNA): TGTGCCTGGAGTGTAAGGAGGAACTATGGCTACACCTTC.

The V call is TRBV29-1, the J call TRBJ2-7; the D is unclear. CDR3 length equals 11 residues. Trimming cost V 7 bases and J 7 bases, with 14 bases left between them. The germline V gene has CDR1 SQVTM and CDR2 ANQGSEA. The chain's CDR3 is CSAMAFLEQYF. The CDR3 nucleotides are TGCAGCGCAATGGCATTTTTGGAGCAGTACTTC.

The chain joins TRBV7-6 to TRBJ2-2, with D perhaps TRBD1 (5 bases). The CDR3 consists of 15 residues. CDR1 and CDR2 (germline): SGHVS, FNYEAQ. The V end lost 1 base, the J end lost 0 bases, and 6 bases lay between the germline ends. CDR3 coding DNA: TGTGCCAGCAGCTTAGGGACACCGAACACCGGGGAGCTGTTTTTT. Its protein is CASSLGTPNTGELFF. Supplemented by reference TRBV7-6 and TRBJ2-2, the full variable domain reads GAGVSQSPRYKVTKRGQDVALRCDPISGHVSLYWYRQALGQGPEFLTYFNYEAQQDKSGLPNDRFSAERPEGSISTLTIQRTEQRDSAMYRCASSLGTPNTGELFFGEGSRLTVL.

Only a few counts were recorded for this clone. The CDR3 DNA reads TGTGCCAGTAGGAGTGGACAGGGGGTTTACACCGGGGAGCTGTTTTTT. It encodes CASRSGQGVYTGELFF. This rearrangement joins TRBV19 to TRBJ2-2; 10 nucleotides match TRBD1. Germline CDR1 is LNHDA and CDR2 is SQIVND (reference sequence). Trimming took 6 bases from V and 3 from J; bases not matched to a gene: 7. The CDR3 is 16 amino acids. The whole variable domain, remainder taken from reference TRBV19 and TRBJ2-2, is DGGITQSPKYLFRKEGQNVTLSCEQNLNHDAMYWYRQDPGQGLRLIYYSQIVNDFQKGDIAEGYSVSREKKESFPLTVTSAQKNPTAFYLCASRSGQGVYTGELFFGEGSRLTVL.

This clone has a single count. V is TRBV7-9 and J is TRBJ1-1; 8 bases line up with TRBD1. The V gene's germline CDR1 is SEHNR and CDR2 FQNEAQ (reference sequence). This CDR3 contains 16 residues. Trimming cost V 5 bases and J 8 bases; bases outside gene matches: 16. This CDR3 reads CASSPDEGQGVPEAFF. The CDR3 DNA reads TGTGCCAGCAGCCCCGACGAAGGACAGGGAGTCCCCGAAGCTTTCTTT.

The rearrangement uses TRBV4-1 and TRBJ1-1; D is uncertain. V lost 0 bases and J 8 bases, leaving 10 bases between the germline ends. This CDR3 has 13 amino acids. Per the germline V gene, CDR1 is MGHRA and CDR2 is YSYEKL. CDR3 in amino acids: CASSQEGATEAFF. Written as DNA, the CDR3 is TGCGCCAGCAGCCAAGAGGGTGCTACCGAAGCTTTCTTT.

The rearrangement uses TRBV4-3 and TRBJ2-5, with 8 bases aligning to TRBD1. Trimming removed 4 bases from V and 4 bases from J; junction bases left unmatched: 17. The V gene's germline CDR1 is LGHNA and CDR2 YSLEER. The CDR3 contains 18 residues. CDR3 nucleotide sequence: TGCGCCAGCAGCCCCGGAAACAGGGGGTACGGAACAGGAGAGACCCAGTACTTC. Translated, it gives CASSPGNRGYGTGETQYF.

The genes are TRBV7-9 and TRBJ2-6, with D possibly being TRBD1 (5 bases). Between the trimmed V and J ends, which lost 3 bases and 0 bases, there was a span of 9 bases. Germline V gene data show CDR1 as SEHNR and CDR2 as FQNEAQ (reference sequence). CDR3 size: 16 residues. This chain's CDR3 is CASSFGAPSGANVLTF. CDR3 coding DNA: TGTGCCAGCAGCTTTGGGGCGCCCTCTGGGGCCAACGTCCTGACTTTC.

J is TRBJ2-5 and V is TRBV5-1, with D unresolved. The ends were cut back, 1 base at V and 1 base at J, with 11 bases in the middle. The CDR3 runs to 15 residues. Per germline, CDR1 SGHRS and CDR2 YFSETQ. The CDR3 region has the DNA TGCGCCAGCAGCTTGTATTCCGGTCTCCAAGAGACCCAGTACTTC. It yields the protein CASSLYSGLQETQYF.

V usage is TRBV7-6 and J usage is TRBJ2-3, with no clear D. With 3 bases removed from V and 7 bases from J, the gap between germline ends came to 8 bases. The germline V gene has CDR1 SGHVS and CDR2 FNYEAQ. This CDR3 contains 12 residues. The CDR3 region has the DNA TGTGCCAGCAGCTTCGACTCGTATACGCAGTATTTT. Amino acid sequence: CASSFDSYTQYF.